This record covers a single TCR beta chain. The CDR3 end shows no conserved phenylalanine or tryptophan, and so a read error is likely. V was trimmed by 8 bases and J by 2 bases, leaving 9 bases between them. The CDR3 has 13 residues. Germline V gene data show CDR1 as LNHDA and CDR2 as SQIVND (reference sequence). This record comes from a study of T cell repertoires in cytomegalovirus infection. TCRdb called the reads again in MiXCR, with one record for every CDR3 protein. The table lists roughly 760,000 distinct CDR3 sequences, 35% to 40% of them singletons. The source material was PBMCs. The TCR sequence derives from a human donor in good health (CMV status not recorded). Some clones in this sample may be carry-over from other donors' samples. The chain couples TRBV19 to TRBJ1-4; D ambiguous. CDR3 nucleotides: TGTGCCAGTCGGGGTCGGACTAATGAAAAACTGTTTTTG. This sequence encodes CASRGRTNEKLFL.